In its sample, the clone carrying this TCR beta chain was seen a few times. Its target is not known. The CDR3 is 16 amino acids. Germline V lookup: CDR1 SGHDN, CDR2 FVKESK. Trimming removed 3 bases at V and 0 bases at J, with 14 bases between. This sample is drawn from a study of CD8 T cells in Susac syndrome. Overall study findings and caveats: The relatively small number of individuals in the TCR sequencing and HLA analysis was acknowledged by the study. Susac-specific public clones were found in total CD8+ and CD8+ TEMRA repertoires, numbering under 20 and five, respectively.

The RNA, about 0.5 to 1 ug, was put through reverse transcription using random hexamers. The authors amplified TCR beta CDR3 across 54 Vbeta and 13 Jbeta using immunoSEQ multiplex PCR. TCRdb reprocessed the immunoSEQ multiplex PCR reads via MiXCR and lists one record per CDR3 protein. The table lists around 150,000 distinct CDR3 sequences, approximately 95% of them singletons. The chain recombines TRBV14 with TRBJ1-1, with D maybe TRBD1 (5 bases). Sequences were obtained from CD8+ T cells from PBMCs. This TCR was sampled from a human donor with Susac syndrome. This chain's CDR3 is CASSQVFSQVNTEAFF. In nucleotides, the CDR3 is TGTGCCAGCAGCCAGGTTTTTTCACAGGTGAACACTGAAGCTTTCTTT.